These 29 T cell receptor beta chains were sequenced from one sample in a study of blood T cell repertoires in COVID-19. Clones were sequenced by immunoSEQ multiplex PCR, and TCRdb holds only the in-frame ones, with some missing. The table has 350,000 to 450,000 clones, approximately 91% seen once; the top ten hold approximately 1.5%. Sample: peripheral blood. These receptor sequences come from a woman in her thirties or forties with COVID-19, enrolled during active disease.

Here the CDR3 DNA reads TGTGCCAGTAGCCGTATCGGGACAGGGGGCATAGGCACTGAGCAGTTCTTC. Translated, it gives CASSRIGTGGIGTEQFF. The rearrangement uses TRBV19 and TRBJ2-1, with 12 bases that match TRBD1. Per germline, CDR1 LNHDA and CDR2 SQIVND (reference sequence). V lost 6 bases, J lost 9 bases, and 15 bases stayed unmatched. CDR3 size: 17 residues.

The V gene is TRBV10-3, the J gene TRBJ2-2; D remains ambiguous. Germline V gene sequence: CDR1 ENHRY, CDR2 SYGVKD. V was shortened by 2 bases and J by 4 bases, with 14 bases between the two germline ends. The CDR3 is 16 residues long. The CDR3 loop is CAISEEDLTGTGELFF. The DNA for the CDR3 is TGTGCCATCAGTGAGGAAGACCTCACGGGCACCGGGGAGCTGTTTTTT.

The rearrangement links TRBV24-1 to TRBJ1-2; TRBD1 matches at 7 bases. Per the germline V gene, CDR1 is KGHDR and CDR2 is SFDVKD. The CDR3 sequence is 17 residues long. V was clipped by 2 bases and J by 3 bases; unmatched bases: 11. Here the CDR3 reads CATSDSTKTGDDYGYTF. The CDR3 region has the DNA TGTGCCACCAGTGATTCGACGAAAACAGGGGACGACTATGGCTACACCTTC.

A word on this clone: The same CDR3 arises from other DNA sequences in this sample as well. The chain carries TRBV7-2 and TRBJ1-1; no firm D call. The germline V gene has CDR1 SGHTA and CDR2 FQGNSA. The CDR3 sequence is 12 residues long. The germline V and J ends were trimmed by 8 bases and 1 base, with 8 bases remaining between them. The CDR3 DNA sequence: TGTGCCAGCGGATCAGGGAACACTGAAGCTTTCTTT. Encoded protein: CASGSGNTEAFF. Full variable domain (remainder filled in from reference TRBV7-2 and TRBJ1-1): GAGVSQSPSNKVTEKGKDVELRCDPISGHTALYWYRQSLGQGLEFLIYFQGNSAPDKSGLPSDRFSAERTGGSVSTLTIQRTQQEDSAVYLCASGSGNTEAFFGQGTRLTVV.

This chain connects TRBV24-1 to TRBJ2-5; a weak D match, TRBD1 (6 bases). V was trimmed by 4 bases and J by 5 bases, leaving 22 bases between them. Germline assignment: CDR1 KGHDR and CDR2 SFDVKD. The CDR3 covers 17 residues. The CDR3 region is CATSERDNLSGGETQYF. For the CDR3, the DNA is TGTGCCACCAGTGAGAGGGACAACCTCTCCGGTGGGGAGACCCAGTACTTC.

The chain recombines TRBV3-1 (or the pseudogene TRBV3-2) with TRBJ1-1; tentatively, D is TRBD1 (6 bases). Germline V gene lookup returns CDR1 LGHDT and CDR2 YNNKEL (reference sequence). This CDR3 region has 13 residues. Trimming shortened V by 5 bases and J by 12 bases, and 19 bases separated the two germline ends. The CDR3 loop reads CASSSDRTVWSFF. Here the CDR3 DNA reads TGTGCCAGCAGCTCCGACAGGACCGTGTGGTCTTTCTTT.

CDR3 amino acids: CAWRDRGSLGGYTF. DNA of the CDR3: TGTGCCTGGAGGGACAGGGGTAGTTTGGGTGGCTACACCTTC. The chain joins TRBV30 to TRBJ1-2, with 9 bases lining up with TRBD1. The V segment lost 3 bases and the J segment 7 bases; nucleotides outside the gene matches: 9. Germline V gene data show CDR1 as GTSNPN and CDR2 as SVGIG (reference sequence). The CDR3 covers 14 residues.

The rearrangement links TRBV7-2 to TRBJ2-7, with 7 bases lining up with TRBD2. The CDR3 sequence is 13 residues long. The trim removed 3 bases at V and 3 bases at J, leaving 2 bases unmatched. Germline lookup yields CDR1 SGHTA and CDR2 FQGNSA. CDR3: CASSLSSGYEQYF. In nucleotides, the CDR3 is TGTGCCAGCAGCTTGTCTAGCGGCTACGAGCAGTACTTC.

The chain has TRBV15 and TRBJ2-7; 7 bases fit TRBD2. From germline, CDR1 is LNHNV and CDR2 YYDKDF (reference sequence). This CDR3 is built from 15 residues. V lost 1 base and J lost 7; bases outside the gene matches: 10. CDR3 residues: CATSRGSGLAEEQYF. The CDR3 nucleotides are TGTGCCACCAGCAGAGGGAGCGGGCTAGCGGAGGAGCAGTACTTC. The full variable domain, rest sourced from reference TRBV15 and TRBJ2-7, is DAMVIQNPRYQVTQFGKPVTLSCSQTLNHNVMYWYQQKSSQAPKLLFHYYDKDFNNEADTPDNFQSRRPNTSFCFLDIRSPGLGDTAMYLCATSRGSGLAEEQYFGPGTRLTVT.

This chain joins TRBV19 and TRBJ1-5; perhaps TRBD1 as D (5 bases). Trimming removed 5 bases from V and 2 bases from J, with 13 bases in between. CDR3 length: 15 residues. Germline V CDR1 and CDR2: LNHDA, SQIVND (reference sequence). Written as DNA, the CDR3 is TGTGCCAGTAGTGTTCCGGGGGGGGGCAATCAGCCCCAGCATTTT. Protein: CASSVPGGGNQPQHF. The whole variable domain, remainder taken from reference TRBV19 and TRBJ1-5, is DGGITQSPKYLFRKEGQNVTLSCEQNLNHDAMYWYRQDPGQGLRLIYYSQIVNDFQKGDIAEGYSVSREKKESFPLTVTSAQKNPTAFYLCASSVPGGGNQPQHFGDGTRLSIL.

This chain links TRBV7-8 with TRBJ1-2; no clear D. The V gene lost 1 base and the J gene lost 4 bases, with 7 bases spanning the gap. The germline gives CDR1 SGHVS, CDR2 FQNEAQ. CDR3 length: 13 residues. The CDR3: CASSLGAVYGYTF. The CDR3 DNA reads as TGTGCCAGCAGCTTAGGAGCGGTCTATGGCTACACCTTC.

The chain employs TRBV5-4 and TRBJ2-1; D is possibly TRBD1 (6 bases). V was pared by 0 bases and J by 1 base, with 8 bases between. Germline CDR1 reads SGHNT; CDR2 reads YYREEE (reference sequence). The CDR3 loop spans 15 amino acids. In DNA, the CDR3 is TGTGCCAGCAGCTTGGACAGGGAGTCCTACAATGAGCAGTTCTTC. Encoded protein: CASSLDRESYNEQFF. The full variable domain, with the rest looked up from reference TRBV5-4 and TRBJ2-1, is ETGVTQSPTHLIKTRGQQVTLRCSSQSGHNTVSWYQQALGQGPQFIFQYYREEENGRGNFPPRFSGLQFPNYSSELNVNALELDDSALYLCASSLDRESYNEQFFGPGTRLTVL.

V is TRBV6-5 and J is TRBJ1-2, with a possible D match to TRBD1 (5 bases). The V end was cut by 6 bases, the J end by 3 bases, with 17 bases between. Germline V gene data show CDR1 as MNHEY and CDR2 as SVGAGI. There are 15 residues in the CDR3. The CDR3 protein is CASRGGTTGHYGYTF. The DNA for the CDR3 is TGTGCCAGCAGGGGGGGTACAACGGGGCACTATGGCTACACCTTC.

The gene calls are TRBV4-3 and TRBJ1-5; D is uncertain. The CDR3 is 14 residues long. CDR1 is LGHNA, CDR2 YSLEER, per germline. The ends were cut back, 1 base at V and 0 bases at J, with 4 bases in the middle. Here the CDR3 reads CASSQVSSNQPQHF. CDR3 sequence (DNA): TGCGCCAGCAGCCAAGTCAGTAGCAATCAGCCCCAGCATTTT.

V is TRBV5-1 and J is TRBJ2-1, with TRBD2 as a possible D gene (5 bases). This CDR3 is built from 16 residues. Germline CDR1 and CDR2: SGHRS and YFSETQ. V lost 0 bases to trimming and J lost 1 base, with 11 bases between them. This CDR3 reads CASSLGGIRSYNEQFF. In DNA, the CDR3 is TGCGCCAGCAGCTTGGGAGGGATCCGTTCCTACAATGAGCAGTTCTTC. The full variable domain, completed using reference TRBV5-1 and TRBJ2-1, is KAGVTQTPRYLIKTRGQQVTLSCSPISGHRSVSWYQQTPGQGLQFLFEYFSETQRNKGNFPGRFSGRQFSNSRSEMNVSTLELGDSALYLCASSLGGIRSYNEQFFGPGTRLTVL.

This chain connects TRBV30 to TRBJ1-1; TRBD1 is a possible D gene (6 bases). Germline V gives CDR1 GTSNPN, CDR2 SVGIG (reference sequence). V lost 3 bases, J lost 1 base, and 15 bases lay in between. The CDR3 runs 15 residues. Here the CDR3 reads CAWRWAGAGNTEAFF. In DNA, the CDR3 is TGTGCCTGGAGGTGGGCAGGGGCTGGGAACACTGAAGCTTTCTTT.

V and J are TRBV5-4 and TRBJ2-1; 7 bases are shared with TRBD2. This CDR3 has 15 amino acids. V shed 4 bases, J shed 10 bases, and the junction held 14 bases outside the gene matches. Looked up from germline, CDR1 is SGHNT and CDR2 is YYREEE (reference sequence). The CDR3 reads CASSPELAGEWEQFF. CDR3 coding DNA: TGTGCCAGCAGCCCCGAATTGGCGGGGGAATGGGAGCAGTTCTTC.

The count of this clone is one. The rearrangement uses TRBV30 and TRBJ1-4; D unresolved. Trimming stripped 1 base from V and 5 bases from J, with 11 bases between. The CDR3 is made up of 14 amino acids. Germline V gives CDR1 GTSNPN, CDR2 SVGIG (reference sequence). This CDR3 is CAWSEGRGNEKLFF. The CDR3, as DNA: TGTGCCTGGAGTGAAGGGCGCGGGAATGAAAAACTGTTTTTT.

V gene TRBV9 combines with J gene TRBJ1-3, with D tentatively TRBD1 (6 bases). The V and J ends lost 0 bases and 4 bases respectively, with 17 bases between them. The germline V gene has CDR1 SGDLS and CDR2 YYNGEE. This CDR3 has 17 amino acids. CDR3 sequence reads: CASSVAIPGAGGNTIYF. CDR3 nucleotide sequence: TGTGCCAGCAGCGTAGCGATTCCAGGGGCAGGAGGAAACACCATATATTTT. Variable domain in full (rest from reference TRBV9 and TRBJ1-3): DSGVTQTPKHLITATGQRVTLRCSPRSGDLSVYWYQQSLDQGLQFLIQYYNGEERAKGNILERFSAQQFPDLHSELNLSSLELGDSALYFCASSVAIPGAGGNTIYFGEGSWLTVV.

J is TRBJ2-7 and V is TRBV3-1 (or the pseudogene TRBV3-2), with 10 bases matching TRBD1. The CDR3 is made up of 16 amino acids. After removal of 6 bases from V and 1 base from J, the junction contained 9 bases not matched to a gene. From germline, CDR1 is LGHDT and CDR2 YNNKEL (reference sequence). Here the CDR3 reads CASSPGTGALSYEQYF. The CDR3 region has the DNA TGTGCCAGCAGTCCAGGGACAGGGGCGCTATCCTACGAGCAGTACTTC.

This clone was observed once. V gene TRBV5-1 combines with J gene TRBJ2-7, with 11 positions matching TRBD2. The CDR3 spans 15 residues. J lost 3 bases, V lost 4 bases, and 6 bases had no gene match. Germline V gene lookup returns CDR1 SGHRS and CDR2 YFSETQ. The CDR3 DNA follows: TGCGCCAGCAGCATAAGGACTAGCGGGTTCTACGAGCAGTACTTC. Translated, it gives CASSIRTSGFYEQYF.

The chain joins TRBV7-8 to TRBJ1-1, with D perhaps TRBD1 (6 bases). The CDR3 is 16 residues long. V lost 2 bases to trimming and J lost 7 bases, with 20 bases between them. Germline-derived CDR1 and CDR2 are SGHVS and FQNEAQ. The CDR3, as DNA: TGTGCCAGCAGCTTACTCCGGGACACCCTAGAGGGTGAAGCTTTCTTT. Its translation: CASSLLRDTLEGEAFF.

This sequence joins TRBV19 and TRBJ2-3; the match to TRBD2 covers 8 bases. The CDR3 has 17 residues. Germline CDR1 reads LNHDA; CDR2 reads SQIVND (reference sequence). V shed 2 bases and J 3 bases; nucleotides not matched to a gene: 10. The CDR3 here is CASSIFGRAGWTDTQYF. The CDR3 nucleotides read TGTGCCAGTAGTATATTCGGGAGGGCCGGTTGGACAGATACGCAGTATTTT.

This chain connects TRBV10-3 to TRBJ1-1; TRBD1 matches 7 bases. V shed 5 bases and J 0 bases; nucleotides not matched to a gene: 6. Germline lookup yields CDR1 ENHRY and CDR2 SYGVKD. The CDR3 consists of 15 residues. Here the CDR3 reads CAISSTGTVNTEAFF. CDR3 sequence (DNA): TGTGCCATCAGTAGTACCGGGACAGTGAACACTGAAGCTTTCTTT.

CDR3 nucleotide sequence: TGTGCCAGCAGCTTAGAGAGGAACACTGAAGCTTTCTTT. It codes for CASSLERNTEAFF. The chain couples TRBV7-6 to TRBJ1-1; unclear D gene. Germline CDR1 and CDR2: SGHVS and FNYEAQ. The CDR3 length is 13 residues. The ends were cut back, 1 base at V and 1 base at J, with 4 bases in the middle.

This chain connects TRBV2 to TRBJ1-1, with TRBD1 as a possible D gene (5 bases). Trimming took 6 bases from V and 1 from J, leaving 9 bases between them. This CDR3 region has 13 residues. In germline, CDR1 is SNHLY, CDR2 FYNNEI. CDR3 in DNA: TGTGCCAGCAGCGTCGGACAGAACACTGAAGCTTTCTTT. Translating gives CASSVGQNTEAFF.

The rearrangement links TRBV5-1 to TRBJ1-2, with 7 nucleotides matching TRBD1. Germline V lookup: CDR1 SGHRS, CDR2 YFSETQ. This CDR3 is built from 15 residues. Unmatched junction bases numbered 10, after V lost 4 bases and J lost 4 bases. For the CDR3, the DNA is TGCGCCAGCAGCATTGGGACAGAGGGAAGCTATGGCTACACCTTC. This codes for CASSIGTEGSYGYTF.

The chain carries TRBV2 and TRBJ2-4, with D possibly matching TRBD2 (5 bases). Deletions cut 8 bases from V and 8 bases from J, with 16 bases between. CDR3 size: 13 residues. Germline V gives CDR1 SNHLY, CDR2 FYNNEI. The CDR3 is CASSWTLRDIQYF. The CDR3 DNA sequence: TGTGCCAGCTCATGGACCCTGAGGGACATTCAGTACTTC.

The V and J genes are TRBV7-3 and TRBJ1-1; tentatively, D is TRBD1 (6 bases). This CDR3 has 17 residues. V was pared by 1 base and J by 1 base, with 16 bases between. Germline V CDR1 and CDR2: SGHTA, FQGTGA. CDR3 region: CASSLMAAGAGNTEAFF. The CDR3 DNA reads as TGTGCCAGCAGCTTAATGGCGGCAGGGGCCGGGAACACTGAAGCTTTCTTT.